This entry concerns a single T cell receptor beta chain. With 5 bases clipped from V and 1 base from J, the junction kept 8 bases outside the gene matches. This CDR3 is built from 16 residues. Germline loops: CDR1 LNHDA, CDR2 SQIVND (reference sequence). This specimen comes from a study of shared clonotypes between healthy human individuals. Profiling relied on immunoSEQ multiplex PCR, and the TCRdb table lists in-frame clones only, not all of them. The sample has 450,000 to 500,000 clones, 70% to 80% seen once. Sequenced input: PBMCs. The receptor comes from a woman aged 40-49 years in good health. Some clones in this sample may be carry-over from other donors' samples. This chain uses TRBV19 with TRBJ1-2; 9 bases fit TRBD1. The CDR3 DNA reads TGTGCCAGTAGTTCGACCGGGACAGGGATTAACTATGGCTACACCTTC. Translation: CASSSTGTGINYGYTF.